Each of the 22 T cell receptor beta chains below was sequenced from the same sample in a study of naive and memory T cell subsets. Two oligonucleotides, mixed equimolar, formed the beta constant-region primer covering TRBC1 and TRBC2. Ligated cDNA was amplified by four rounds of PCR with nested alpha and beta constant-region primers and SP2. TCRdb used MiXCR to reprocess the UMI-ligation and nested PCR reads, holding one entry per CDR3 protein. The sample lists tens of thousands of distinct CDR3 sequences, 9% occurring once. The source material was naive CD8+ T cells from blood. All receptors come from a human donor in good health.

This clonotype showed up just a few times. This chain links TRBV21-1 with TRBJ2-5; the D call of TRBD1 is as the table states it, not checked on the DNA. TRBV21-1 is recorded as a pseudogene. The CDR3 covers 17 residues. CDR3 nucleotides: TGTGCCAGCAGAACGAACCCGGGACAGGGGCTGGAGGAGACCCAGTACTTC. Translating it yields CASRTNPGQGLEETQYF.

The sample holds many counts of this clonotype. V and J are TRBV29-1 and TRBJ2-3; D remains ambiguous. Germline V CDR1 and CDR2: SQVTM, ANQGSEA. The CDR3 is made up of 13 amino acids. V dropped 0 bases and J dropped 0 bases, with 4 bases sitting between them. The CDR3 spells CSVEDGSTDTQYF. CDR3 DNA sequence: TGCAGCGTTGAAGACGGGAGCACAGATACGCAGTATTTT.

This rearrangement joins TRBV6-5 to TRBJ2-5; TRBD1 agrees at 7 bases. The CDR3 loop spans 13 amino acids. Germline assignment: CDR1 MNHEY and CDR2 SVGAGI. The trim removed 6 bases at V and 3 bases at J, leaving 4 bases unmatched. In DNA form, the CDR3 reads TGTGCCAGCAGGTCCGGGACAGAAGAGACCCAGTACTTC. Protein product: CASRSGTEETQYF.

There are a few counts of this clonotype. The rearrangement joins TRBV6-5 to TRBJ2-1, with 7 nucleotides matching TRBD2. The CDR3 is 16 amino acids. J lost 0 bases, V lost 6 bases, and 8 bases had no gene match. Per germline, CDR1 MNHEY and CDR2 SVGAGI. In DNA, the CDR3 is TGTGCCAGCAGCTTGATAGCGGGCAACTCCTACAATGAGCAGTTCTTC. Encoded protein: CASSLIAGNSYNEQFF.

J is TRBJ2-1 and V is TRBV29-1; D not resolved. Germline CDR1 SQVTM, CDR2 ANQGSEA. The CDR3 has 14 residues. Trimming removed 3 bases from V and 10 bases from J, with 19 bases in between. CDR3 amino acids: CSVEVKGRNQEQFF. The CDR3 DNA sequence: TGCAGCGTTGAGGTGAAGGGCCGGAATCAGGAGCAGTTCTTC.

This clonotype was detected ten times or more. The chain employs TRBV7-6 and TRBJ2-2, with 7 bases that match TRBD1. This CDR3 comprises 15 residues. Germline assignment: CDR1 SGHVS and CDR2 FNYEAQ. The junction had 8 bases not matched to a gene; V was cut back by 7 bases and J by 3 bases. The DNA of the CDR3 is TGTGCCAGCAACGCCGGGACAGATTACACCGGGGAGCTGTTTTTT. Translated, it gives CASNAGTDYTGELFF.

This clonotype was seen only a few times. The CDR3 nucleotides are TGTGCCAGCAGCCCCGGAGCATTAAAAGATAATGAGCAGTTCTTC. Translation gives CASSPGALKDNEQFF. This chain connects TRBV3-1 to TRBJ2-1; no firm D call. Trimming removed 4 bases at V and 7 bases at J, with 17 bases between. CDR1 is LGHDT, CDR2 YNNKEL, per germline (reference sequence). This CDR3 region has 15 residues.

The table lists this clonotype with a few counts. The chain is built from TRBV30 and TRBJ2-6; D unclear. The CDR3 covers 14 residues. Germline V gene data show CDR1 as GTSNPN and CDR2 as SVGIG (reference sequence). Deletions cut 3 bases from V and 0 bases from J, with 6 bases between. Written as DNA, the CDR3 is TGTGCCTGGAGAGGTGTCTCTGGGGCCAACGTCCTGACTTTC. Its protein product is CAWRGVSGANVLTF.

In this sample, this clonotype turned up a few times. The V and J genes are TRBV15 and TRBJ1-2, with 8 nucleotides matching TRBD1. V shed 5 bases and J 7 bases; nucleotides not matched to a gene: 12. Germline CDR1 and CDR2: LNHNV and YYDKDF (reference sequence). The CDR3 is made up of 15 amino acids. The chain's CDR3 is CATSRRQGTHRGYTF. As DNA, the CDR3 is TGTGCCACCAGCCGGAGACAGGGGACGCATCGTGGCTACACCTTC.

This chain connects TRBV28 to TRBJ1-5; D remains ambiguous. This CDR3 has 14 amino acids. V was trimmed by 3 bases and J by 4 bases, leaving 10 bases between them. In germline, CDR1 is MDHEN, CDR2 SYDVKM. The CDR3 DNA follows: TGTGCCAGCAGTTTGAGCCGGACGAATCAGCCCCAGCATTTT. It encodes CASSLSRTNQPQHF. Using reference TRBV28 and TRBJ1-5 for the parts outside the CDR3, the full variable domain is DVKVTQSSRYLVKRTGEKVFLECVQDMDHENMFWYRQDPGLGLRLIYFSYDVKMKEKGDIPEGYSVSREKKERFSLILESASTNQTSMYLCASSLSRTNQPQHFGDGTRLSIL.

This clonotype was seen more than once but under ten times. The chain joins TRBV19 to TRBJ2-2; D might be TRBD2 (5 bases). V was cut by 6 bases and J by 6 bases, with 8 bases left in between. The CDR3 contains 12 residues. Looked up from germline, CDR1 is LNHDA and CDR2 is SQIVND (reference sequence). In DNA form, the CDR3 reads TGTGCCAGTAGCGCGGGTGCCGGGGAGCTGTTTTTT. Protein product: CASSAGAGELFF.

This chain uses TRBV5-6 with TRBJ1-4; D unclear. Trimming took off 2 bases at V and 7 bases at J, with 12 bases between the two ends. Germline lookup yields CDR1 SGHDT and CDR2 YYEEEE. The CDR3 runs 14 residues. In DNA, the CDR3 is TGTGCCAGCAGCTTAGGCGGCCCCGCTGAAAAACTGTTTTTT. It is translated as CASSLGGPAEKLFF.

This clonotype turned up a few times. V is TRBV2 and J is TRBJ2-1; the D gene is possibly TRBD2 (6 bases). CDR3 length equals 12 residues. Germline CDR1 SNHLY, CDR2 FYNNEI. The V gene lost 6 bases and the J gene lost 9 bases, with 12 bases spanning the gap. The CDR3 DNA reads as TGTGCCAGCAGGGGGGGACGACGTGAGCAGTTCTTC. It specifies CASRGGRREQFF.

This clonotype was counted between two and nine times. This chain links TRBV27 with TRBJ1-1; weak D call: TRBD1 (5 bases). V was trimmed by 2 bases and J by 4 bases, leaving 11 bases between them. This CDR3 has 14 amino acids. CDR1 is MNHEY, CDR2 SMNVEV, per germline (reference sequence). This CDR3 reads CASSLSGARTEAFF. The CDR3 DNA reads as TGTGCCAGCAGTTTAAGTGGGGCGCGCACTGAAGCTTTCTTT.

This clonotype was picked up many times. The chain links TRBV12-3 or TRBV12-4 to TRBJ2-7; TRBD2 might be the D (6 bases). Trimming pared 4 bases from V and 4 bases from J, leaving 23 bases between. The CDR3 sequence is 17 residues long. DNA of the CDR3: TGTGCCAGCAGTTCCCTCGGTCTGGGGCAGGGAGGTTACGAGCAGTACTTC. Its translation: CASSSLGLGQGGYEQYF.

This clonotype turned up a few times. The chain carries TRBV5-4 and TRBJ2-1, with D unclear. The CDR3 has 14 residues. Germline V CDR1 and CDR2: SGHNT, YYREEE (reference sequence). Trimming stripped 0 bases from V and 5 bases from J, with 9 bases between. CDR3 DNA: TGTGCCAGCAGCTTGGAGGCCCCAGACAATGAGCAGTTCTTC. This sequence encodes CASSLEAPDNEQFF.

In its sample, this clonotype was seen many times. The V and J genes are TRBV29-1 and TRBJ1-1; no reliable D call. Germline V gene lookup returns CDR1 SQVTM and CDR2 ANQGSEA. The CDR3 covers 13 residues. Trimming pared 7 bases from V and 4 bases from J, leaving 16 bases between. The DNA of the CDR3 is TGCAGCGACCATGACAAGGGAGTCACTGAAGCTTTCTTT. Encoded protein: CSDHDKGVTEAFF.

This clonotype appeared a few times. V gene TRBV3-1 combines with J gene TRBJ2-1; 13 bases align to TRBD2. Germline loops: CDR1 LGHDT, CDR2 YNNKEL (reference sequence). With 2 bases clipped from V and 5 bases from J, the junction kept 3 bases outside the gene matches. The CDR3 consists of 16 residues. The DNA of the CDR3 is TGTGCCAGCAGCCAACGCGGGACTAGCGGGGACAATGAGCAGTTCTTC. It yields the protein CASSQRGTSGDNEQFF.

The chain couples TRBV6-6 to TRBJ2-5; weak D call: TRBD1 (6 bases). The CDR3 runs 16 residues. Germline lookup yields CDR1 MNHNY and CDR2 SVGAGI (reference sequence). Trimming took 4 bases from V and 3 from J, leaving 18 bases between them. CDR3 amino acids: CASSSLGHSSEETQYF. Written as DNA, the CDR3 is TGTGCCAGCAGTTCCCTGGGACATTCATCCGAAGAGACCCAGTACTTC.

V gene TRBV2 combines with J gene TRBJ2-3; TRBD1 agrees at 7 bases. Germline trimming cut 6 bases from V and 4 bases from J; bases unmatched to any gene: 7. The germline V gene encodes CDR1 SNHLY and CDR2 FYNNEI. The CDR3 totals 14 residues. CDR3 sequence: CASRARGYADTQYF. CDR3 DNA sequence: TGTGCCAGCAGGGCCAGGGGGTACGCAGATACGCAGTATTTT.

This clonotype was seen more than once but under ten times. The chain has TRBV29-1 and TRBJ2-7; a possible D gene is TRBD2 (5 bases). CDR3 length: 13 amino acids. The germline V gene has CDR1 SQVTM and CDR2 ANQGSEA. V gave up 8 bases and J gave up 0 bases, with 14 bases separating them. The CDR3 DNA reads as TGCAGCATGAGGACTGGGAGCTCCTACGAGCAGTACTTC. Residues: CSMRTGSSYEQYF.

This clonotype was observed a handful of times. The chain has TRBV7-2 and TRBJ2-1, with TRBD2 matching 12 bases. V shed 6 bases, J shed 8 bases, and the junction held 11 bases outside the gene matches. The CDR3 runs to 16 residues. CDR1 and CDR2 (germline): SGHTA, FQGNSA. The CDR3 sequence is CASSYIGLAGTDEQFF. The CDR3 DNA reads TGTGCCAGCAGTTACATCGGACTAGCGGGAACCGATGAGCAGTTCTTC. Supplemented by reference TRBV7-2 and TRBJ2-1, the full variable domain reads GAGVSQSPSNKVTEKGKDVELRCDPISGHTALYWYRQSLGQGLEFLIYFQGNSAPDKSGLPSDRFSAERTGGSVSTLTIQRTQQEDSAVYLCASSYIGLAGTDEQFFGPGTRLTVL.